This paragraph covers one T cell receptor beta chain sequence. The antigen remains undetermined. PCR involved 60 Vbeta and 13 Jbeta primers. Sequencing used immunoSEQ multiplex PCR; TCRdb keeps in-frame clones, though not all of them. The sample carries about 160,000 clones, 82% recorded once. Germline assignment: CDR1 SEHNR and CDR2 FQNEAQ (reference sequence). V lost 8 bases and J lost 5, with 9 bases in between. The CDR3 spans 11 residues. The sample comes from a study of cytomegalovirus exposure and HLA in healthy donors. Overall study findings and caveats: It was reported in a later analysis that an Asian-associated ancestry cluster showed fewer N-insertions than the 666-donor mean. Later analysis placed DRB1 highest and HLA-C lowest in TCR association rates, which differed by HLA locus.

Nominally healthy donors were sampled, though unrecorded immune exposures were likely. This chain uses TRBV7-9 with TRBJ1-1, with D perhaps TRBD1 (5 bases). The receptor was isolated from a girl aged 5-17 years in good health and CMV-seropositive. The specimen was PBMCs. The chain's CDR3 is CASGGGTEAFF. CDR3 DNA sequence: TGTGCCAGCGGGGGGGGGACTGAAGCTTTCTTT.